This T cell receptor (beta chain) came from a study of radiotherapy plus CTLA-4 blockade in lung cancer. Per germline, CDR1 MDHEN and CDR2 SYDVKM. This CDR3 is built from 14 residues. J lost 4 bases, V lost 6 bases, and 6 bases had no gene match. The protocol was immunoSEQ multiplex PCR, while the TCRdb copy is restricted to in-frame clones and leaves out a portion. This table holds roughly 50,000 clones, 70% to 90% found once. Only a few counts were recorded for this clone. This TCR was sampled from a human donor with non-small cell lung cancer whose response to radiotherapy plus ipilimumab could not be evaluated. The specimen comprised peripheral blood, sampled from a patient treated with radiotherapy plus ipilimumab. The V call is TRBV28, the J call TRBJ1-3, with 7 bases lining up with TRBD1. CDR3 coding DNA: TGTGCCAGCAGGACGACAGGGAGCGGAAACACCATATATTTT. This translates into CASRTTGSGNTIYF.